Included here is one T cell receptor (beta chain) sequence, with context. The antigen is unknown. The data are from a study of Ad26.COV2.S vaccination and SARS-CoV-2 variants. Findings of the study overall: CD8+ and CD4+ T cells specific for spike reportedly responded with substantial breadth after vaccination. Breadth of non-spike TCRs did not differ between vaccinees and placebo recipients.

Repertoires were generated with immunoSEQ multiplex PCR, while TCRdb's copy carries only in-frame clones and drops some. The sample records under 550,000 clones, roughly 90% being singletons. Treatment of the sample: 15 to 20 received Ad26.COV2.S at low or high dose, single or two shots; about five received placebo; per-sample allocation not given. Day 63 after the first injection of vaccine or placebo was the sampling time. This CDR3 region has 14 residues. Germline V gives CDR1 SNHLY, CDR2 FYNNEI. V lost 8 bases and J 4 bases, leaving 17 bases between the germline ends. The sample here was peripheral blood, taken in a trial of Ad26.COV2.S vaccine versus placebo. The TCR was taken from a person between 18 and 65 years old who received the Ad26.COV2.S COVID-19 vaccine or a placebo. This chain joins TRBV2 and TRBJ1-2, with D tentatively TRBD1 (6 bases). As DNA, the CDR3 is TGTGCCAGCGGTCGGACAGTAGGAAGCTATGGCTACACCTTC. It yields the protein CASGRTVGSYGYTF. Filled out from reference TRBV2 and TRBJ1-2, the complete variable domain reads EPEVTQTPSHQVTQMGQEVILRCVPISNHLYFYWYRQILGQKVEFLVSFYNNEISEKSEIFDDQFSVERPDGSNFTLKIRSTKLEDSAMYFCASGRTVGSYGYTFGSGTRLTVV.